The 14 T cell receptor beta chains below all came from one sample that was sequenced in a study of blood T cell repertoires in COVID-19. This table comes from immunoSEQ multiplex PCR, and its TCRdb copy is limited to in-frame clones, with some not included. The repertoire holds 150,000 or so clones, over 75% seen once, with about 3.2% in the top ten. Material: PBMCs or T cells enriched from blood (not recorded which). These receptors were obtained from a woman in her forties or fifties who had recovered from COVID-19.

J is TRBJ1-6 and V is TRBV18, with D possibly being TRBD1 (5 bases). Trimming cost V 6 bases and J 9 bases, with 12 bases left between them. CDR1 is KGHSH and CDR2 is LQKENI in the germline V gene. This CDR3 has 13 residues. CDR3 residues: CASSQTDSSPLHF. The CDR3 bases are TGTGCCAGCTCCCAAACTGACAGTTCACCCCTCCACTTT.

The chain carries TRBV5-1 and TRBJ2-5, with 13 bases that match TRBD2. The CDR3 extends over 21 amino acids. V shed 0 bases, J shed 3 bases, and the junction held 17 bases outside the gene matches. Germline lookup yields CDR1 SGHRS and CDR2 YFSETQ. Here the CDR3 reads CASSLGPSSMTSGRIKETQYF. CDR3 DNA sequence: TGCGCCAGCAGCTTGGGCCCCTCATCGATGACTAGCGGGAGGATAAAAGAGACCCAGTACTTC.

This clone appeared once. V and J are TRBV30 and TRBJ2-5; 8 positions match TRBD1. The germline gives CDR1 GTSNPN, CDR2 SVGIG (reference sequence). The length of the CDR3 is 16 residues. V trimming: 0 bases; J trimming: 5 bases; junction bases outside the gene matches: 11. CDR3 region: CAWSVRDRPPLETQYF. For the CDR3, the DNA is TGTGCCTGGAGTGTGAGGGACAGGCCTCCCCTGGAGACCCAGTACTTC.

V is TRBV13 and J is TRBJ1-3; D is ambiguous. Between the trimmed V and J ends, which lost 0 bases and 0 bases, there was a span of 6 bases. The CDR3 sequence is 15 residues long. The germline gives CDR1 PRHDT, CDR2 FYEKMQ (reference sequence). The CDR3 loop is CASSLGGVSGNTIYF. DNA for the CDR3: TGTGCCAGCAGCTTAGGGGGCGTCTCTGGAAACACCATATATTTT. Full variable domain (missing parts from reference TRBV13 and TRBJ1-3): AAGVIQSPRHLIKEKRETATLKCYPIPRHDTVYWYQQGPGQDPQFLISFYEKMQSDKGSIPDRFSAQQFSDYHSELNMSSLELGDSALYFCASSLGGVSGNTIYFGEGSWLTVV.

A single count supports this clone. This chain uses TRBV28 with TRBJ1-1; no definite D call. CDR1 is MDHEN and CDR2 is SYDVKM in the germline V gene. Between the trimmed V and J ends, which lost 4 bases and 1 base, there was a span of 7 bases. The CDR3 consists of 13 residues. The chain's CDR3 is CASSYARNTEAFF. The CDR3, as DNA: TGTGCCAGCAGTTACGCTAGGAACACTGAAGCTTTCTTT.

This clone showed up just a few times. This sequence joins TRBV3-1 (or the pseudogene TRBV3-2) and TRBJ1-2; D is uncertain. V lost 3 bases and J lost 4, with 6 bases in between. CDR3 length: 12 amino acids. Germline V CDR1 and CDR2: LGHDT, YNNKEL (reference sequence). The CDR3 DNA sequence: TGTGCCAGCAGCCAGAGGTCCTATGGCTACACCTTC. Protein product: CASSQRSYGYTF.

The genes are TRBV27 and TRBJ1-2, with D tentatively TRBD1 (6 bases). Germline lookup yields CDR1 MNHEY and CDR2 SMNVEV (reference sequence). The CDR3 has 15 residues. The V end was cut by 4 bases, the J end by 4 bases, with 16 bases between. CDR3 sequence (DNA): TGTGCCAGCAGTTCCCGAGCGGGGGGCTTCTATGGCTACACCTTC. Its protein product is CASSSRAGGFYGYTF.

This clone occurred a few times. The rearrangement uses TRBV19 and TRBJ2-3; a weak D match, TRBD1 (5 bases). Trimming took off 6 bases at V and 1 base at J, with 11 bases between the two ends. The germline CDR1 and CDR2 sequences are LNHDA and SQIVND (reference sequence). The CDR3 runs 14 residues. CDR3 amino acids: CASRHIGGTDTQYF. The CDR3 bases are TGTGCCAGTAGGCATATAGGGGGCACAGATACGCAGTATTTT.

CDR3 bases: TGTGCCAGTAGTCCCCGTCAGGGGCGGTGGGAGACCCAGTACTTC. Translation gives CASSPRQGRWETQYF. The chain is built from TRBV19 and TRBJ2-5; TRBD1 is a possible D gene (6 bases). Trimming stripped 5 bases from V and 5 bases from J, with 18 bases between. This CDR3 spans 15 amino acids. The germline gives CDR1 LNHDA, CDR2 SQIVND (reference sequence).

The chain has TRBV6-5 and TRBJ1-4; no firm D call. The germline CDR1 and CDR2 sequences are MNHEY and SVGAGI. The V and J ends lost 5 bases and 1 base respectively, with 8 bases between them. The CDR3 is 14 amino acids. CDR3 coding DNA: TGTGCCAGCAGTCCCAGTGGAACTAATGAAAAACTGTTTTTT. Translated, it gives CASSPSGTNEKLFF.

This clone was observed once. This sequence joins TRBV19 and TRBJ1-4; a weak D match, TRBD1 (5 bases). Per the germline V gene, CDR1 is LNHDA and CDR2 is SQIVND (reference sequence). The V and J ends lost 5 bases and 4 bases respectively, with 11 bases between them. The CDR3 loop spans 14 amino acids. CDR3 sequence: CASSPGLLNEKLFF. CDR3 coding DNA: TGTGCCAGTAGTCCGGGACTGCTTAATGAAAAACTGTTTTTT.

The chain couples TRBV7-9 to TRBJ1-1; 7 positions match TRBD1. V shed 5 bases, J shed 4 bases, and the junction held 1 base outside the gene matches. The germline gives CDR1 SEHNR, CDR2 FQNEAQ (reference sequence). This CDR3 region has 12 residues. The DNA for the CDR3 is TGTGCCAGCAGCCAGGGGGGCACTGAAGCTTTCTTT. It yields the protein CASSQGGTEAFF. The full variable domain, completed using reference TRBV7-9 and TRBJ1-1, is DTGVSQNPRHKITKRGQNVTFRCDPISEHNRLYWYRQTLGQGPEFLTYFQNEAQLEKSRLLSDRFSAERPKGSFSTLEIQRTEQGDSAMYLCASSQGGTEAFFGQGTRLTVV.

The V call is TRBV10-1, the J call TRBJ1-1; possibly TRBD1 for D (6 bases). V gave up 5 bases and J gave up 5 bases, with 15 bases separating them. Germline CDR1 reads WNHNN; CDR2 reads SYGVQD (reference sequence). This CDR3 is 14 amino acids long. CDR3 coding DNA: TGCGCCAGCAGTCCACCAGGGGAGGGGACTGAAGCTTTCTTT. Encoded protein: CASSPPGEGTEAFF.

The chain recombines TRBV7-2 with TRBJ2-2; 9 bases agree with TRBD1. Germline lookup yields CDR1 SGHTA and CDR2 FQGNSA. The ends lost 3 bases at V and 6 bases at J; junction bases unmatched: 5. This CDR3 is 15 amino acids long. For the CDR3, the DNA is TGTGCCAGCAGCTTTACAGGGGGCGCGTCCGGGGAGCTGTTTTTT. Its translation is CASSFTGGASGELFF.